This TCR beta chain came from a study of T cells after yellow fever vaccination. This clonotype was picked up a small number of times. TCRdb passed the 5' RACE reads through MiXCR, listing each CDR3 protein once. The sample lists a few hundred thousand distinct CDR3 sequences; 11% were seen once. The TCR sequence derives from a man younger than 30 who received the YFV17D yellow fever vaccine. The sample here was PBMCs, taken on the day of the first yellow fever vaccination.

The DNA of the CDR3 is TGTGCCACCAGCACCTCGGTAGGCGGGGAAGAGACCCAGTACTTC. Its protein is CATSTSVGGEETQYF. The rearrangement uses TRBV15 and TRBJ2-5, with a possible D match to TRBD2 (6 bases). V was pared by 4 bases and J by 3 bases, with 15 bases between. CDR1 and CDR2 (germline): LNHNV, YYDKDF (reference sequence). This CDR3 has 15 residues.